This TCR beta chain was captured by sequencing in a study of blood T cell repertoires in COVID-19. Study as a whole: Researchers got acute and convalescent COVID-19 samples from the United States, Italy and Spain. T cells, B-cell-depleted T cells, or PBMCs provided the cDNA or gDNA that served as material.

With 2 bases removed from V and 4 bases from J, the gap between germline ends came to 9 bases. Germline CDR1 and CDR2: GTSNPN and SVGIG (reference sequence). The CDR3 has 13 residues. How the authors handled the data: For nucleated cells, counts were estimated from reference gene primer amplification. Assay used: immunoSEQ multiplex PCR; TCRdb lists only in-frame clones, some missing. V, J and clone size reflect that table, while D and trimming were determined from the DNA. The sample lists 35,000 to 45,000 clones, roughly 84% occurring once. The V gene is TRBV30, the J gene TRBJ1-3; D may be TRBD1 (6 bases). The receptor was isolated from a man in his 70s with acute or convalescent COVID-19. Sequenced input: peripheral blood. CDR3 coding DNA: TGTGCCTGGAGTATAACAGGGGGAAACACCATATATTTT. Amino acids: CAWSITGGNTIYF.